The text below deals with one T cell receptor (beta chain). Its specificity is unknown. This CDR3 is built from 11 residues. Germline loops: CDR1 LNHDA, CDR2 SQIVND (reference sequence). V was pared by 5 bases and J by 5 bases, with 6 bases between. The data derive from a study of vaccination and CD4 T cells after COVID-19. Cultured CD4+ T cell DNA was sequenced using the Oncomine TCR Beta short-read assay. TCRdb reprocessed the PCR reads via MiXCR and lists one record per CDR3 protein. The sample carries about 7,300 distinct CDR3 sequences, about 57% recorded once. The treatment: roughly 11-day PBMC culture with coronavirus spike peptide pools or control peptides (ViraFEST assay).

This chain joins TRBV19 and TRBJ1-2; D is possibly TRBD1 (5 bases). The source material was cultured CD4+ T cells from blood, sampled after SARS-CoV-2 vaccination. The sequence was obtained from a human donor with COVID-19. The CDR3 spells CASSAGYGYTF. The CDR3 nucleotides are TGTGCCAGTAGTGCAGGGTATGGCTACACCTTC.